This TCR beta chain derives from a study of blood T cell repertoires in COVID-19. About the research overall: Researchers got acute and convalescent COVID-19 samples from the United States, Italy and Spain. Sample material is recorded as cDNA or gDNA derived from T cells, B-cell-depleted T cells, or PBMCs.

V lost 6 bases, J lost 5 bases, and 25 bases lay in between. Germline V CDR1 and CDR2: LNHDA, SQIVND (reference sequence). The CDR3 covers 17 residues. This clone was counted many times. Method: immunoSEQ multiplex PCR; TCRdb's copy keeps in-frame clones and lacks some. The sample contains about 120,000 clones, 65% to 90% of which appear only once. The clonotype was recovered from a woman over 75 with acute or convalescent COVID-19. The sequencing sample was made of peripheral blood. The gene calls are TRBV19 and TRBJ1-1, with no clear D. Here the CDR3 reads CASSPLGLILWGTEAFF. In DNA, the CDR3 is TGTGCCAGTAGCCCCCTTGGACTCATCCTCTGGGGAACTGAAGCTTTCTTT.